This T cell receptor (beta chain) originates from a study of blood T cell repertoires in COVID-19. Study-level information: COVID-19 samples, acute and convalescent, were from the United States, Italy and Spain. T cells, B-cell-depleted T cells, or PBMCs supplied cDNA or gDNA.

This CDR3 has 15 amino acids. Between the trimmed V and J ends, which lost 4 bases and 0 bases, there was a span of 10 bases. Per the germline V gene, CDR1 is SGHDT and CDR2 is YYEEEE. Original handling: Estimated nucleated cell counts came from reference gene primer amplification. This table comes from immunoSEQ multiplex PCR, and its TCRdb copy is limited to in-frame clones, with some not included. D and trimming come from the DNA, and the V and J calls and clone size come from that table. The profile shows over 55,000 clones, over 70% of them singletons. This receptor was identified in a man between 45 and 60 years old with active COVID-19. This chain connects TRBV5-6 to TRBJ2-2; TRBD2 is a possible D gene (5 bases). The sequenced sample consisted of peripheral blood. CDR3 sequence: CASSRLAPNTGELFF. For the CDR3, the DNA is TGTGCCAGCAGCCGTCTAGCACCGAACACCGGGGAGCTGTTTTTT.